This T cell receptor beta chain derives from a study of T-cell reconstitution after alpha-beta-depleted transplantation in children. Study-level findings and limits: Several hundred expanded graft clones reportedly supplied alpha-beta T cells about two months after transplant. The main origin of T-cell counts and diversity one year after transplant was newly produced T cells. Surviving recipient T cells and thymic progenitors underlay high day-60 TCRbeta diversity in some patients.

The CDR3 totals 16 residues. V lost 5 bases and J lost 9; bases outside the gene matches: 17. Germline V gene lookup returns CDR1 DFQATT and CDR2 SNEGSKA (reference sequence). Unique molecular identifiers featured in how the TCRbeta library was prepared. TCRdb re-called the PCR reads through MiXCR, storing one row per CDR3 protein. Found here are hundreds of thousands of distinct CDR3 sequences, more than 20% of them singletons; the top ten hold about 2.5%. This clonotype was seen at least ten times. Its antigen is currently unknown. The rearrangement links TRBV20-1 to TRBJ2-1, with TRBD2 identical over 9 bases. Here the sequenced sample was PBMCs, taken before TCRalphabeta/CD19-depleted stem cell transplant. This receptor was obtained from a girl aged 2 to 9 with Fanconi anemia, due to receive a stem cell transplant. CDR3 protein: CSAQIGGSGRVGEQFF. CDR3 nucleotide sequence: TGCAGTGCTCAAATTGGGGGTAGCGGGAGAGTCGGTGAGCAGTTCTTC.